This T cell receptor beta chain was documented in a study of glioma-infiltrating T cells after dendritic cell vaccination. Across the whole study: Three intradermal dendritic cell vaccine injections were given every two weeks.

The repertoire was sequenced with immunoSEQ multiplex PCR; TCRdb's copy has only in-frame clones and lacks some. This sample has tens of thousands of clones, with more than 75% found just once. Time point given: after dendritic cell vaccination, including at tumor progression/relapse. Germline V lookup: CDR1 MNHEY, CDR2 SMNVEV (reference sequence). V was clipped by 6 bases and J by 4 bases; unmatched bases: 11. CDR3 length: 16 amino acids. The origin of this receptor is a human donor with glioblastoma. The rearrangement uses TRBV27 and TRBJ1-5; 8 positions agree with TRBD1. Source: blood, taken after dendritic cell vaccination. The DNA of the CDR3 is TGTGCCAGCAGCCCCCGGGACAGGTTATGGAATCAGCCCCAGCATTTT. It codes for CASSPRDRLWNQPQHF.